This TCR beta chain was obtained from a study of T cells in women clearing cervical HPV infection (dated 2018 in TCRdb). Background for the entire study: The cases were roughly 25 women with histologically confirmed HPV16-related CIN3 or worse, and 2 of these cases were invasive cancers. The controls were around 26 women whose single incident HPV16 infection cleared within 12 months with no development of precancer or cancer. Blood from cases was collected at the visit where the lesion was first found, while blood from controls was collected once the infection could no longer be detected. Among cases, blood sampling occurred a median of roughly 160 days after lesion detection, with an interquartile range of 90 to 200 days. Since only a few of the women had HLA typing available, the possibility that HLA type was acting as a confounder could not be ruled out. This exploratory proof-of-principle case-control study, nested within the Guanacaste HPV Natural History Study in Costa Rica, compared TCR repertoires among women with different cervical HPV16 outcomes. Cases and controls were matched on age within five years and on year of sample collection. Median age was roughly 33 years in cases versus about 38 in controls, and baseline characteristics did not differ significantly. In the parent cohort, around 10,000 women aged 18 or older were enrolled in Guanacaste, Costa Rica, during about 1992 to 1995 and were followed for 7 to 8 years. Quality controls consisted of five blinded duplicates per group, for a total of roughly 60 samples made up of approximately 50 participants and about ten replicates.

Results the study describes overall, beyond this receptor: Random forest classifiers that combined richness and V gene abundances separated cases from controls with an estimated AUC of 0.8 to 0.85. Lower TRBV6-7 relative abundance was observed in cases than in controls (roughly 0.12% versus 0.15%; Bonferroni P = 0.0008). Because the number of T cells per sample was unknown, the richness differences could reflect varying T-cell content rather than repertoire biology. The cross-sectional design could not show whether associations preceded infection or resulted from it; effector/memory subsets and HPV-specific T cells were not isolated. TCR repertoire richness was significantly higher in CIN3+ cases than in controls across sequencing depths, while evenness did not differ.

Every participant had a single incident cervical HPV16 infection, and women with prevalent HPV16 infections were excluded. Cervical HPV DNA was detected by MY09/MY11 PCR and genotyped by dot-blot hybridization. Roughly 15 mL of heparinized blood were centrifuged, and the buffy coat was aliquoted, frozen at -30°C, then stored at -80°C. Genomic DNA was extracted from buffy coat specimens using QIAGEN kits. On this clone: No antigen is known for it. Read sequence stops 3 residues before the CDR3 end, and the germline J gene provides the missing end.

The immunoSEQ assay used multiplex PCR to amplify TCR beta CDR3 regions from an average of approximately 1,200 ng of genomic DNA per sample. The assay corrected primer bias using a complete synthetic TCR repertoire to establish an amplification baseline. The amplicons were sequenced using the Illumina platform. In the original analysis: Error correction of the sequences involved clustering with frequency ratios plus a modified nearest-neighbor algorithm, after which the sequences were analyzed in the immunoSEQ Analyzer using IMGT gene definitions. At each rarefaction depth, TCR richness and evenness were averaged across 20 rarefaction repeats, and any sample with fewer sequences than the depth was left out. V, D and J gene relative abundances were compared between groups with Wilcoxon rank sum tests, applying FDR correction. Blinded duplicates gave an intraclass correlation of about 96% for TCR richness and an average of about 76% across around 70 gene segments. Drawn from immuneACCESS, this table holds only the in-frame rearrangements with V and J called that TCRdb kept. Clones are partly lost; checked studies trace under half to an unresolved V gene and leave the rest unexplained. V and J calls and clone size are copied from that table; D and trimming were computed from the DNA. For this sample, the table gives 9,500 to 15,000 clones. Roughly 25% of the sample comes from the top ten.

According to the germline V gene (reference sequence), CDR1 reads LNHDA and CDR2 reads SQIVND. Reading from cysteine to phenylalanine, the CDR3 counts 15 amino acids. Sequencing covers 36 bases of the CDR3, shown here with the frame starting at base 1. For this chain, trimming is 6 bases at the V end and 3 bases at the J end, and the number of junction bases without a gene match is 8. Recombination joined TRBV19 with TRBJ1-5, with 7 bases in between that match TRBD1. The sample comprised blood buffy coat. The sequence was obtained from a woman between 18 and 75 years old with a cervical HPV16 infection that either progressed to CIN3+ or cleared (not recorded which). Incomplete CDR3 DNA: TGTGCCAGTAGCACGGGGACAGCCTACAATCAGCCC. It is translated as CASSTGTAYNQP. The full-length CDR3 reads as CASSTGTAYNQPQHF.